This is a list of T cell receptor beta chains from one sample in a study of CD8 T cells in ankylosing spondylitis. TCRdb re-derived calls from the 5' RACE reads in MiXCR, one entry per CDR3 protein. Altogether 650,000 to 800,000 distinct CDR3 sequences are present, 15% to 20% being singletons, with the ten largest covering around 19%. Sequenced sample: blood, either unsorted or a sorted T cell fraction (not recorded which). These receptors were obtained from a male donor with ankylosing spondylitis. Both conserved end residues are part of each CDR3. A D gene is named only where the DNA matches it firmly. A row's size may be missing; if present it is once, few, many or a size class.

v_call	d_call	clone_size	j_call	cdr3_nt	cdr3_aa
TRBV27	TRBD2	many	TRBJ2-1	TGTGCCAGCAGGAGGGGGGGACTAGCGGGAGGGAGCTCCTACAATGAGCAGTTCTTC	CASRRGGLAGGSSYNEQFF
TRBV4-1	-	-	TRBJ1-1	TGCGCCAGCAGCCAGTCATCATCAGGCACTGAAGCTTTCTTT	CASSQSSSGTEAFF
TRBV21-1	-	-	TRBJ2-3	TGTGCCAGCAGTATAAGAGGGACTAGCGGGAGACCGTCTAGCACAGATACGCAGTATTTT	CASSIRGTSGRPSSTDTQYF
TRBV9	-	once	TRBJ2-1	TGTGCCAGCAGCGTTTTGACATACAATGAGCAGTTCTTC	CASSVLTYNEQFF
TRBV6-5	-	-	TRBJ2-7	TGTGCCAGCAGTTTTACAGCCTCCGCGAGCGAGCAGTACTTC	CASSFTASASEQYF
TRBV3-1	-	-	TRBJ2-5	TGTGCCAGCAGGCAGTTTTCCGAGACCCAGTACTTC	CASRQFSETQYF
TRBV12-3/TRBV12-4	TRBD2	-	TRBJ2-3	TGTGCCAGCAGTTCCACTAGCGGGGGCACCACAGATACGCAGTATTTT	CASSSTSGGTTDTQYF
TRBV7-9	-	-	TRBJ2-3	TGTGCCAGCAGTCGGATCCAGGGGTACCCCACAGATACGCAGTATTTT	CASSRIQGYPTDTQYF
TRBV19	-	-	TRBJ2-7	TGTGCCAGTAGCTCAGAGGGAGGAATCGAATCCTACGAGCAGTACTTC	CASSSEGGIESYEQYF
TRBV5-5	-	-	TRBJ2-7	TGTGCCAGCAGCTTCCAGGGAGCCATGAGCTCCTACGAGCAGTACTTC	CASSFQGAMSSYEQYF
TRBV4-2	TRBD2	few	TRBJ2-3	TGTGCCAGCAGCCAAGATCGAGCGGGAGGGGACACAGATACGCAGTATTTT	CASSQDRAGGDTDTQYF
TRBV7-9	TRBD2	few	TRBJ2-2	TGTGCCAGCAGCCCTAGCGGGAAATACACCGGGGAGCTGTTTTTT	CASSPSGKYTGELFF
TRBV7-2	TRBD1	few	TRBJ1-1	TGTGCCAGCAGCTGGACAGGTCGCGCGGTTACTGAAGCTTTCTTT	CASSWTGRAVTEAFF
TRBV6-2/TRBV6-3	TRBD2	few	TRBJ2-7	TGTGCCAGCAGTTCGACTAGCGGGAGAGTCCGCCCCTACGAGCAGTACTTC	CASSSTSGRVRPYEQYF
TRBV6-1	-	-	TRBJ2-3	TGTGCCAGCAGTCGGACTTCTATCACAGATACGCAGTATTTT	CASSRTSITDTQYF
TRBV5-4	-	-	TRBJ2-1	TGTGCCAGCAGCTACCGAGGGGACAAAAATGAGCAGTTCTTC	CASSYRGDKNEQFF
TRBV12-3/TRBV12-4	TRBD1	many	TRBJ1-5	TGTGCCAGCAGTTTCGCGACAGGGTCGGGGAATCAGCCCCAGCATTTT	CASSFATGSGNQPQHF
TRBV9	TRBD1	few	TRBJ1-1	TGTGCCAGCAGCGTAGATGGACAGGGTTTCCCTGAAGCTTTCTTT	CASSVDGQGFPEAFF
TRBV5-6	TRBD2	few	TRBJ2-3	TGTGCCAGCAGCTTAGGCGGGGGGGCCCAAGATACGCAGTATTTT	CASSLGGGAQDTQYF
TRBV20-1	TRBD2	-	TRBJ2-3	TGCAGTGCTCCGGCTAGCGGGGGAACAGATACGCAGTATTTT	CSAPASGGTDTQYF
TRBV29-1	-	many	TRBJ2-3	TGCAGCGTTGAAGAATCATTAACGAGCACAGATACGCAGTATTTT	CSVEESLTSTDTQYF
TRBV12-3/TRBV12-4	-	many	TRBJ1-3	TGTGCCAGCAGTTCCAAGGGAAACACCATATATTTT	CASSSKGNTIYF
TRBV7-9	-	-	TRBJ1-4	TGTGCCAGCAGCGCCCTCGACAGCGCCCTTAATGAAAAACTGTTTTTT	CASSALDSALNEKLFF
TRBV20-1	-	few	TRBJ1-1	TGCAGCTCGGACCGGGCAACTGAAGCTTTCTTT	CSSDRATEAFF
TRBV29-1	TRBD2	few	TRBJ2-1	TGCAGCGTTGAAAGCGGGAGGGGCGATGAGCAGTTCTTC	CSVESGRGDEQFF
TRBV29-1	-	-	TRBJ2-7	TGCAGCGTTGATATTGGACAGGACTACTCCTACGAGCAGTACTTC	CSVDIGQDYSYEQYF
TRBV7-9	-	few	TRBJ1-2	TGTGCCAGCAGTCAATCCCTGGGTTTCAACTATGGCTACACCTTC	CASSQSLGFNYGYTF
TRBV12-3/TRBV12-4	-	few	TRBJ1-4	TGTGCCAGCAGCCCCGGACATCGGAATGAAAAACTGTTTTTT	CASSPGHRNEKLFF
TRBV20-1	-	-	TRBJ1-1	TGCAGTGCTAGATCCCGTGAACGGCCCACTGAAGCTTTCTTT	CSARSRERPTEAFF
TRBV9	-	few	TRBJ1-6	TGTGCCAGCAGCGTAGAAGGCCGGGGGAATTCACCCCTCCACTTT	CASSVEGRGNSPLHF
TRBV7-2	-	-	TRBJ2-3	TGTGCCAGCAGCTCAACTCTAGAGGCCTCAAAAGATACGCAGTATTTT	CASSSTLEASKDTQYF
TRBV12-3/TRBV12-4	-	few	TRBJ1-5	TGTGCCAGCAGTTTAAGCAGTCCCGGAGGGCAGCCCCAGCATTTT	CASSLSSPGGQPQHF
TRBV7-9	-	few	TRBJ2-3	TGTGCCAGCAGCAACCGACTAGTTAGCACAGATACGCAGTATTTT	CASSNRLVSTDTQYF
TRBV20-1	TRBD1	many	TRBJ2-7	TGCAGTGCTAATCCCGGGACAGGGCTAGACGAGCAGTACTTC	CSANPGTGLDEQYF
TRBV12-3/TRBV12-4	-	few	TRBJ2-1	TGTGCCAGCAGTACATCGACCGAAATCAATGAGCAGTTCTTC	CASSTSTEINEQFF
TRBV20-1	TRBD2	-	TRBJ2-1	TGCAGTGCTAGATCGAGCGGGGGGGCCACCCAGTACAATGAGCAGTTCTTC	CSARSSGGATQYNEQFF
TRBV12-3/TRBV12-4	-	-	TRBJ1-1	TGTGCCAGCAGTTTAGAGGAGGGGATGGACACTGAAGCTTTCTTT	CASSLEEGMDTEAFF
TRBV27	-	-	TRBJ2-7	TGTGCCAGCAGTTTAGACCTTGGCACCTCCTACGAGCAGTACTTC	CASSLDLGTSYEQYF
TRBV15	-	few	TRBJ1-4	TGTGCCACCAGCAGAGATTGGAAGGGTTATGAAAAACTGTTTTTT	CATSRDWKGYEKLFF
TRBV19	TRBD2	-	TRBJ2-6	TGTGCCAGTACCATGGGAGGGGCTGGGGCCAACGTCCTGACTTTC	CASTMGGAGANVLTF
TRBV5-1	-	-	TRBJ1-4	TGCGCCAGCAGCCTGACAGGTTCACATGAAAAACTGTTTTTT	CASSLTGSHEKLFF
TRBV9	TRBD1	-	TRBJ1-1	TGTGCCAGCAGCGTAGCCACAGGGGCGGGGAACACTGAAGCTTTCTTT	CASSVATGAGNTEAFF
TRBV27	-	few	TRBJ1-1	TGTGCCAGCAGCTACCGGAGGGACACTGAAGCTTTCTTT	CASSYRRDTEAFF